The sequence of this T cell receptor beta chain was determined in a study of response to subunit inactivated influenza vaccine. This CDR3 region has 15 residues. V shed 8 bases, J shed 4 bases, and the junction held 9 bases outside the gene matches. The germline V gene encodes CDR1 SGHVS and CDR2 FQNEAQ. One entry per CDR3 protein results from TCRdb running MiXCR on the RT-PCR reads. The sample lists roughly 190,000 distinct CDR3 sequences, around 12% occurring once. These records were also assigned to another study, of T cells expressing NK-cell markers. That source reports: TCR beta cDNA was made by 5'RACE template switching with UMIs. The leading position in the CD3+CD56-NKG2C+ fraction of a few donors also went to these clonotypes.

The chain carries TRBV7-8 and TRBJ2-5, with TRBD1 matching over 11 bases. The sequence was collected from a man aged 50 or older who received an inactivated influenza vaccine. This specimen consisted of CD8+ T cells sorted from PBMCs, obtained about 13 days after vaccination. CDR3 amino acids: CASLVPGQGGETQYF. CDR3 sequence (DNA): TGTGCCAGCCTTGTACCGGGACAGGGGGGAGAGACCCAGTACTTC.